This TCR beta chain was identified during a study of blood T cell repertoires in COVID-19. Original data processing: Amplification of reference gene primers was used by the study to estimate nucleated cell counts. Sequencing used immunoSEQ multiplex PCR; TCRdb keeps in-frame clones, though not all of them. V and J calls and clone size are those listed in that table; D and trimming were worked out from the DNA. Here the sample spans more than 35,000 clones, 75% to 90% being singletons. The CDR3 is 22 residues long. The germline V gene has CDR1 SGHVS and CDR2 FQNEAQ. The V and J ends lost 0 bases and 4 bases respectively, with 30 bases between them.

The sequence was collected from a man between 60 and 75 years old with acute or convalescent COVID-19. The rearrangement joins TRBV7-8 to TRBJ1-4, with TRBD1 as a possible D gene (5 bases). Source material: peripheral blood. The CDR3 sequence is CASSLASLIQGSLSAGNEKLFF. CDR3 bases: TGTGCCAGCAGCTTAGCGTCTTTGATCCAGGGTTCTTTGTCAGCGGGTAATGAAAAACTGTTTTTT.